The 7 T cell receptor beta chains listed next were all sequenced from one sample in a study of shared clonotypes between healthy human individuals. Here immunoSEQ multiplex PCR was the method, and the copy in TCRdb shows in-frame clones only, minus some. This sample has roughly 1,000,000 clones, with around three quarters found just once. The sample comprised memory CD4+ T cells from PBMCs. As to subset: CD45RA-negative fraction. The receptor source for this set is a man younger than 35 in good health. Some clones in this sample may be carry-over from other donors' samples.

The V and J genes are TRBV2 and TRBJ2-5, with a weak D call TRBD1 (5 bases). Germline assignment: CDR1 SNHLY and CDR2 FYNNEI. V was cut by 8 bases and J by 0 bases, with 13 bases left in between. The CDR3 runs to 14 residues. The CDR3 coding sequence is TGTGCCAGCCTACCCAGACAGTACCAAGAGACCCAGTACTTC. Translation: CASLPRQYQETQYF.

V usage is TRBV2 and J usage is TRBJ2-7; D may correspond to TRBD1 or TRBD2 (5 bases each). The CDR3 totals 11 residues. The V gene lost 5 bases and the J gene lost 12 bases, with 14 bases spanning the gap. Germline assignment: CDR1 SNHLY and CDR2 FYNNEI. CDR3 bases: TGTGCCAGCAGTCTGGGGGTCCCTAGGTACTTC. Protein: CASSLGVPRYF.

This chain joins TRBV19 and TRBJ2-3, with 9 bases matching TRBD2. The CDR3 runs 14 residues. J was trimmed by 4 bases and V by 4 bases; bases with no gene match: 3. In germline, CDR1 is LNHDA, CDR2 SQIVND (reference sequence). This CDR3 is CASSTSGAPDTQYF. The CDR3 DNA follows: TGTGCCAGTAGTACTAGCGGGGCCCCAGATACGCAGTATTTT. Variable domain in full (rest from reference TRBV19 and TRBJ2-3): DGGITQSPKYLFRKEGQNVTLSCEQNLNHDAMYWYRQDPGQGLRLIYYSQIVNDFQKGDIAEGYSVSREKKESFPLTVTSAQKNPTAFYLCASSTSGAPDTQYFGPGTRLTVL.

CDR3 loop: CASSSAGGTQYF. The CDR3 nucleotides are TGTGCCAGCAGCTCCGCAGGAGGGACCCAGTACTTC. The chain carries TRBV11-2 and TRBJ2-5; D possibly corresponds to TRBD2 (5 bases). Germline assignment: CDR1 SGHAT and CDR2 FQNNGV. Trimming removed 4 bases from V and 7 bases from J, with 10 bases in between. The CDR3 covers 12 residues.

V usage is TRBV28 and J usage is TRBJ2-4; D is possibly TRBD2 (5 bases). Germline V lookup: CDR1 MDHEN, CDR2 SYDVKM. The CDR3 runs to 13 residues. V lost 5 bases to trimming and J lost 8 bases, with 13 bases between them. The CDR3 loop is CASSTGSGYIQYF. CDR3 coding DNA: TGTGCCAGCAGTACGGGGTCGGGGTACATTCAGTACTTC.

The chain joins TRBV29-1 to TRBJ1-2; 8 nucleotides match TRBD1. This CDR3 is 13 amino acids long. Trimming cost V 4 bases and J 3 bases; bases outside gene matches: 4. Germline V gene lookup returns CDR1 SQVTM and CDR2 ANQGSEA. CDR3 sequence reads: CSVGGQGDYGYTF. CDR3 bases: TGCAGCGTTGGAGGACAGGGAGACTATGGCTACACCTTC.

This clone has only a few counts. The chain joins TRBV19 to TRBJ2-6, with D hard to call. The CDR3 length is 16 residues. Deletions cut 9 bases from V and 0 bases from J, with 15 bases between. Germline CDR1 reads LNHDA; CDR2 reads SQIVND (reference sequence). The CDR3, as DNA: TGTGCCAGCCGGGCCGACGAGACCTCTGGGGCCAACGTCCTGACTTTC. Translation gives CASRADETSGANVLTF. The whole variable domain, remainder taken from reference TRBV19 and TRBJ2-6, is DGGITQSPKYLFRKEGQNVTLSCEQNLNHDAMYWYRQDPGQGLRLIYYSQIVNDFQKGDIAEGYSVSREKKESFPLTVTSAQKNPTAFYLCASRADETSGANVLTFGAGSRLTVL.